The clone carrying this T cell receptor (beta chain) was recorded at least ten times. These data belong to a study of human T cells and chemical hapten exposure. This sample's time point: patch test 1, 2 weeks after DPC sensitization. This sample's treatment: therapeutic diphenylcyclopropenone sensitization with weekly scalp DPC. Each CDR3 protein is one row after TCRdb ran MiXCR on the RACE reads. The sample records about 360,000 distinct CDR3 sequences, 4% to 5.5% being singletons. The clonotype originates from a woman aged 45 to 65 with alopecia areata. Some clones in this sample may be carry-over from other donors' samples. The sequencing used whole blood, collected in connection with sensitization to the hapten diphenylcyclopropenone (DPC).

The CDR3 loop reads CASKGAGVVGEQFF. The CDR3 nucleotides are TGTGCCAGCAAAGGCGCGGGAGTAGTCGGTGAGCAGTTCTTC. The chain carries TRBV6-6 and TRBJ2-1; TRBD2 matches at 7 bases. The trim removed 7 bases at V and 9 bases at J, leaving 12 bases unmatched. The CDR3 runs 14 residues. The germline V gene encodes CDR1 MNHNY and CDR2 SVGAGI (reference sequence).